The 21 T cell receptor beta chains reported below all come from one sample, sequenced in a study of CD8 T cells in ankylosing spondylitis. TCRdb analysed the 5' RACE reads with MiXCR anew, one entry per CDR3 protein. The sample contains about 340,000 distinct CDR3 sequences, under 15% of which appear only once. Source material: blood, either unsorted or a sorted T cell fraction (not recorded which). These receptors came from a male donor with ankylosing spondylitis or in good health (not recorded which).

Ten or more counts support this clonotype. CDR3 amino acids: CASSHPGRSYEQYF. CDR3 DNA sequence: TGCGCCAGCAGCCATCCAGGACGGTCCTACGAGCAGTACTTC. The chain employs TRBV4-1 and TRBJ2-7; D not certain. The V gene lost 3 bases and the J gene lost 1 base, with 10 bases spanning the gap. CDR1 and CDR2 from the germline V gene are MGHRA and YSYEKL. CDR3 length: 14 amino acids.

This clonotype was observed a few times. At one boundary the junction diverges from the germline segment, which might be a read error. This chain joins TRBV3-1 and TRBJ2-6; weak D call: TRBD1 (6 bases). In germline, CDR1 is LGHDT, CDR2 YNNKEL (reference sequence). CDR3 length: 15 residues. In DNA, the CDR3 is TGCGCCAGCAGCCAGGACAGCTCTGGGGCCAACGTCCTGACTTTC. It specifies CASSQDSSGANVLTF.

This clonotype occurred many times. V is TRBV12-3 or TRBV12-4 and J is TRBJ1-2, with unresolved D. The CDR3 has 13 residues. V lost 2 bases to trimming and J lost 5 bases, with 9 bases between them. This chain's CDR3 is CASSLNSEYGYTF. For the CDR3, the DNA is TGTGCCAGCAGTTTAAATTCCGAGTATGGCTACACCTTC.

CDR3 sequence: CATSRALSYEQYF. The CDR3 DNA reads as TGTGCCACCAGCAGAGCCCTCTCCTACGAGCAGTACTTC. The rearrangement links TRBV15 to TRBJ2-7; D gene unclear. Trimming removed 1 base at V and 0 bases at J, with 4 bases between. Germline loops: CDR1 LNHNV, CDR2 YYDKDF (reference sequence). The CDR3 has 13 amino acids. Full variable domain (rest looked up from reference TRBV15 and TRBJ2-7): DAMVIQNPRYQVTQFGKPVTLSCSQTLNHNVMYWYQQKSSQAPKLLFHYYDKDFNNEADTPDNFQSRRPNTSFCFLDIRSPGLGDTAMYLCATSRALSYEQYFGPGTRLTVT.

The rearrangement links TRBV19 to TRBJ2-1, with D perhaps matching TRBD1 (6 bases). Germline CDR1 is LNHDA and CDR2 is SQIVND (reference sequence). The V end was cut by 4 bases, the J end by 7 bases, with 17 bases between. This CDR3 comprises 15 residues. Written as DNA, the CDR3 is TGTGCCAGTAGTACTTGGGGGTTACAGGGAAATGAGCAGTTCTTC. Residues: CASSTWGLQGNEQFF. Variable domain in full (rest from reference TRBV19 and TRBJ2-1): DGGITQSPKYLFRKEGQNVTLSCEQNLNHDAMYWYRQDPGQGLRLIYYSQIVNDFQKGDIAEGYSVSREKKESFPLTVTSAQKNPTAFYLCASSTWGLQGNEQFFGPGTRLTVL.

V is TRBV4-2 and J is TRBJ2-5; TRBD1 matches at 9 bases. With 3 bases clipped from V and 4 bases from J, the junction kept 6 bases outside the gene matches. The germline CDR1 and CDR2 sequences are LGHNA and YNFKEQ. The CDR3 runs 15 residues. The CDR3 DNA is TGTGCCAGCAGCCAGAACAGGGGGCTAGGAGAGACCCAGTACTTC. This sequence encodes CASSQNRGLGETQYF.

Regarding this clonotype: One end of the junction fails to match germline, which may point to a read error. The V gene is TRBV6-5, the J gene TRBJ2-3; D might be TRBD1 (5 bases). CDR3 length: 16 residues. Germline values: CDR1 MNHEY, CDR2 SVGAGI. The CDR3 DNA reads as TGTTCCAGCAGTTACTCCCACTCTTTCCAGGGAAATACGCAGTATTTT. Its protein is CSSSYSHSFQGNTQYF.

This clonotype was picked up many times. The V gene is TRBV10-3, the J gene TRBJ1-1, with TRBD1 matching over 9 bases. The CDR3 has 15 residues. V lost 0 bases, J lost 11 bases, and 10 bases stayed unmatched. CDR1 and CDR2 (germline): ENHRY, SYGVKD. The CDR3 region is CAISESAGTGYKAFF. The CDR3 nucleotides read TGTGCCATCAGTGAGTCTGCAGGGACAGGGTATAAGGCTTTCTTT.

V usage is TRBV15 and J usage is TRBJ2-2; D is perhaps TRBD2 (5 bases). Per germline, CDR1 LNHNV and CDR2 YYDKDF (reference sequence). There are 16 residues in the CDR3. With 5 bases removed from V and 6 bases from J, the gap between germline ends came to 19 bases. The CDR3 DNA reads as TGTGCCACCAGCGCCGGGGAGCCGCTGAGGGCCGGGGAGCTGTTTTTT. It specifies CATSAGEPLRAGELFF. Based on the CDR3 plus reference TRBV15 and TRBJ2-2, the full variable domain is DAMVIQNPRYQVTQFGKPVTLSCSQTLNHNVMYWYQQKSSQAPKLLFHYYDKDFNNEADTPDNFQSRRPNTSFCFLDIRSPGLGDTAMYLCATSAGEPLRAGELFFGEGSRLTVL.

This clonotype has just a few counts. The genes are TRBV6-5 and TRBJ1-6; TRBD1 agrees at 7 bases. This CDR3 comprises 15 residues. Looked up from germline, CDR1 is MNHEY and CDR2 is SVGAGI. With 5 bases clipped from V and 5 bases from J, the junction kept 6 bases outside the gene matches. CDR3 region: CASSNWDRNNSPLHF. As DNA, the CDR3 is TGTGCCAGCAGTAACTGGGACAGAAATAATTCACCCCTCCACTTT.

There are many counts of this clonotype. J is TRBJ2-3 and V is TRBV4-1, with D unclear. The germline V gene encodes CDR1 MGHRA and CDR2 YSYEKL. The CDR3 is 16 amino acids. V dropped 1 base and J dropped 2 bases, with 13 bases sitting between them. CDR3 DNA: TGCGCCAGCAGCCAAGTGAACATGGGGTTCACAGATACGCAGTATTTT. The encoded protein is CASSQVNMGFTDTQYF.

The V gene is TRBV11-2, the J gene TRBJ1-2; D remains unclear. Trimming removed 3 bases at V and 3 bases at J, with 14 bases between. The CDR3 is made up of 15 amino acids. Germline CDR1 SGHAT, CDR2 FQNNGV. The CDR3, as DNA: TGTGCCAGCAGCTTTCCGCCCCCCGAAGACTATGGCTACACCTTC. Its translation is CASSFPPPEDYGYTF.

This clonotype was recorded a few times. The J gene is TRBJ1-1, the V gene TRBV20-1; D is ambiguous. Germline lookup yields CDR1 DFQATT and CDR2 SNEGSKA (reference sequence). The CDR3 is 12 amino acids. V was clipped by 5 bases and J by 0 bases, with 7 bases between them. The CDR3 region is CSAATVNTEAFF. CDR3 bases: TGCAGTGCTGCCACTGTGAACACTGAAGCTTTCTTT.

This clonotype showed up just a few times. The rearrangement links TRBV18 to TRBJ2-3; D gene unclear. The CDR3 has 16 amino acids. Trimming stripped 2 bases from V and 2 bases from J, with 14 bases between. Per the germline V gene, CDR1 is KGHSH and CDR2 is LQKENI. CDR3 sequence reads: CASSPGFSALTDTQYF. Written as DNA, the CDR3 is TGTGCCAGCTCACCAGGGTTCTCGGCCCTCACAGATACGCAGTATTTT.

This clonotype was seen only a few times. This chain connects TRBV5-4 to TRBJ2-1; 10 nucleotides align to TRBD1. Germline-derived CDR1 and CDR2 are SGHNT and YYREEE (reference sequence). The ends lost 5 bases at V and 3 bases at J; junction bases unmatched: 5. The CDR3 extends over 15 amino acids. CDR3 sequence: CASRRDRGNYNEQFF. In DNA form, the CDR3 reads TGTGCCAGCAGAAGGGACAGGGGTAACTACAATGAGCAGTTCTTC.

Many counts were recorded for this clonotype. The chain couples TRBV6-2 or TRBV6-3 to TRBJ1-5; a possible D gene is TRBD1 (5 bases). This CDR3 is 14 amino acids long. Germline V gene lookup returns CDR1 MNHEY and CDR2 SVGEGT. Trimming removed 6 bases at V and 3 bases at J, with 12 bases between. The CDR3 DNA reads TGTGCCAGCAGCGATGGGACCTTCAATCAGCCCCAGCATTTT. Protein sequence: CASSDGTFNQPQHF.

In its sample, this clonotype was seen a few times. V gene TRBV5-6 combines with J gene TRBJ2-7; D may be TRBD1 or TRBD2 (5 bases each). The CDR3 is 13 residues long. The germline V gene encodes CDR1 SGHDT and CDR2 YYEEEE. The V end lost 4 bases, the J end lost 0 bases, and 8 bases lay between the germline ends. The CDR3 protein is CASSRDHSYEQYF. In DNA, the CDR3 is TGTGCCAGCAGCAGGGACCACTCCTACGAGCAGTACTTC.

The rearrangement links TRBV5-1 to TRBJ2-3; TRBD2 agrees at 11 bases. V was pared by 3 bases and J by 1 base, with 22 bases of the junction left unmatched. The CDR3 loop spans 22 amino acids. The germline V gene has CDR1 SGHRS and CDR2 YFSETQ. In DNA, the CDR3 is TGCGCCAGCAGCTCGAGCGGCGATAGCGGGAGGGCCGGGGCTCTTCGCACAGATACGCAGTATTTT. Protein: CASSSSGDSGRAGALRTDTQYF.

The rearrangement uses TRBV5-1 and TRBJ2-5, with TRBD1 as a possible D gene (6 bases). The V gene's germline CDR1 is SGHRS and CDR2 YFSETQ. The CDR3 totals 15 residues. V was shortened by 2 bases and J by 3 bases, with 14 bases between the two germline ends. In nucleotides, the CDR3 is TGCGCCAGCAGCTTCCAGACAGGAGGAAAAGAGACCCAGTACTTC. It codes for CASSFQTGGKETQYF.

This rearrangement joins TRBV5-6 to TRBJ1-1; D is undetermined. This CDR3 contains 14 residues. Trimming took 7 bases from V and 1 from J, leaving 14 bases between them. Germline-derived CDR1 and CDR2 are SGHDT and YYEEEE. Here the CDR3 DNA reads TGTGCCAGCCGACTGGCTGGGAAGAACACTGAAGCTTTCTTT. This sequence encodes CASRLAGKNTEAFF.

This clonotype was detected ten times or more. V is TRBV5-1 and J is TRBJ1-5; the D is unclear. This CDR3 has 15 residues. Germline CDR1 reads SGHRS; CDR2 reads YFSETQ. V lost 0 bases and J 1 base, leaving 8 bases between the germline ends. The CDR3 is CASSLAGVSNQPQHF. CDR3 bases: TGCGCCAGCAGCTTGGCCGGGGTGAGCAATCAGCCCCAGCATTTT.